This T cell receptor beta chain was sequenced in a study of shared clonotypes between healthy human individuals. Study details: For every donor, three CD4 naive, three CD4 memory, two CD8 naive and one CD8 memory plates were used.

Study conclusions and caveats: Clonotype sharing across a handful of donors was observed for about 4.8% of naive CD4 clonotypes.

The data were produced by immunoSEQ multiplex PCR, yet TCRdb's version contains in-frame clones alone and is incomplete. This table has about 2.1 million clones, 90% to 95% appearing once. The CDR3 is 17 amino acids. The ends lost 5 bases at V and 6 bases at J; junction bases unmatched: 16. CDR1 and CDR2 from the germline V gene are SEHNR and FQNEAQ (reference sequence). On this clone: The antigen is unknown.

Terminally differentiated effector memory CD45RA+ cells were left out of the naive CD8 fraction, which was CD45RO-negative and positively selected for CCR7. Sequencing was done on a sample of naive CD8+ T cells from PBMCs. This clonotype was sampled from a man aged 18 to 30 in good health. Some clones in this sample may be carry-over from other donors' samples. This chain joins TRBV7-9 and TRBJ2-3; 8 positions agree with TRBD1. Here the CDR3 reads CASSPSDRAYRADTQYF. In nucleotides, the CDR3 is TGTGCCAGCAGCCCATCGGACAGGGCCTACCGGGCGGATACGCAGTATTTT.